The clone carrying this TCR beta chain came up a few times. The antigen is unknown. Trimming cost V 5 bases and J 0 bases, with 13 bases left between them. The CDR3 totals 15 residues. From germline, CDR1 is SNHLY and CDR2 FYNNEI. The data derive from a study of OX40 agonist ivuxolimab in advanced cancers. Study context: The patients received ivuxolimab by intravenous route every 2 weeks at 0.01 to 10 mg/kg. Prior checkpoint blockade (anti-PD-1, anti-PD-L1 or anti-CTLA-4) was permitted; around 37% had it. Among those treated, three patients had partial responses, one with hepatocellular carcinoma and two with cutaneous melanoma. Study results and caveats: Averaging showed that CD8+ T cells had more expanded clones than CD4+ did.

Libraries were prepared by immunoSEQ multiplex PCR; TCRdb keeps only in-frame clonotypes and omits some of them. The sample holds about 69,000 clones, more than 85% seen once. The starting material was CD4+ or CD8+ T cells sorted from blood, obtained in a trial of the OX40 agonist ivuxolimab. This clonotype originated in an adult with an advanced solid tumor such as melanoma, head and neck, liver or kidney cancer. The chain carries TRBV2 and TRBJ1-2; perhaps TRBD1 as D (6 bases). CDR3 protein: CASSPRQDSNYGYTF. The CDR3 DNA is TGTGCCAGCAGTCCTCGACAGGATTCTAACTATGGCTACACCTTC.